This T cell receptor beta chain is drawn from a study of OX40 agonist ivuxolimab in advanced cancers. Looking at the study overall: Patients in the trial were receiving intravenous ivuxolimab every 2 weeks, at doses of 0.01 to 10 mg/kg. Three patients showed partial responses: one hepatocellular carcinoma and two cutaneous melanoma cases.

A remark on this clone: Its antigen is unknown.

Some clones are missing from TCRdb's copy, which holds only in-frame ones; the method was immunoSEQ multiplex PCR. In the table there are about 15,000 clones, 80% to 90% of which are singletons. The germline gives CDR1 MDHEN, CDR2 SYDVKM. This CDR3 is built from 14 residues. V was trimmed by 4 bases and J by 2 bases, leaving 12 bases between them. The study, taken as a whole, reports: CD4+ and CD8+ T cells in blood underwent clonal expansion by week 6 at 0.1 to 3.0 mg/kg. Nonresponders, in some cases, also had low normalized T-cell clonal expansion.

The source is an adult with an advanced solid tumor such as melanoma, head and neck, liver or kidney cancer. Sequences were derived from CD4+ or CD8+ T cells sorted from blood, sampled in a trial of the OX40 agonist ivuxolimab. The chain carries TRBV28 and TRBJ2-7, with D maybe TRBD2 (6 bases). The CDR3 sequence is CASSSWDSPYEQYF. The CDR3 DNA follows: TGTGCCAGCAGTTCGTGGGACTCCCCCTACGAGCAGTACTTC.